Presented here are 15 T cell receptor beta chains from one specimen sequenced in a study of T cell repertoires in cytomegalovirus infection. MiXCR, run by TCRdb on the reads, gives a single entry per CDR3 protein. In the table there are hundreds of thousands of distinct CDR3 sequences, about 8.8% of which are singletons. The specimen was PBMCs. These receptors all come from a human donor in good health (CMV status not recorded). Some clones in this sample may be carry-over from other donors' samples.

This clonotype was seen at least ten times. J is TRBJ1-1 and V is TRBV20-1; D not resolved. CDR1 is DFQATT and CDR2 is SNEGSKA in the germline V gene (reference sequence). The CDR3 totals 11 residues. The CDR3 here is CRAGLNTEAFF. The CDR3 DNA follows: TGCAGGGCGGGCCTGAACACTGAAGCTTTCTTT.

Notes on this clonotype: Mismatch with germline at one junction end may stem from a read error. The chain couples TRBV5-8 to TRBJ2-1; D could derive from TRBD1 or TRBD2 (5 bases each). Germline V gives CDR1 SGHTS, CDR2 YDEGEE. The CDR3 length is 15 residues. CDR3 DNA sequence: TGTGCCAGCAGCTTCCCGGGACCCTCCCACAATGAGCAGTTCTTC. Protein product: CASSFPGPSHNEQFF.

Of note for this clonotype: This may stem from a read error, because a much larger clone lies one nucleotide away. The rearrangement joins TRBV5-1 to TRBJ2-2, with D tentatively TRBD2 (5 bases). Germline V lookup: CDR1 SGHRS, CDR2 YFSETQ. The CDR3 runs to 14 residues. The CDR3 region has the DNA TGCGCCAGCAGCTTCGGGGAGAACACCGGGGAGCTGCTTTTT. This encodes CASSFGENTGELLF.

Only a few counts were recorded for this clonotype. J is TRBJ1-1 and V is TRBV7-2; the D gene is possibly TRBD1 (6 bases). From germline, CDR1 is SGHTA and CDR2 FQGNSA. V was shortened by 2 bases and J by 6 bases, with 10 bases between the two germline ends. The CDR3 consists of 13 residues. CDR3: CASSLRTDAEAFF. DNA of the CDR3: TGTGCCAGCAGCTTAAGGACAGATGCTGAAGCTTTCTTT.

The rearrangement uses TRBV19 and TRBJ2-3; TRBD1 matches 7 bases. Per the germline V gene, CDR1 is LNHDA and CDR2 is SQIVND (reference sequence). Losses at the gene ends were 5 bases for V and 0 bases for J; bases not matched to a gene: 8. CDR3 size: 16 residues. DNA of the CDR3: TGTGCCAGTAGTCCGTTGGGACAGCCTAGCACAGATACGCAGTATTTT. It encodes CASSPLGQPSTDTQYF.

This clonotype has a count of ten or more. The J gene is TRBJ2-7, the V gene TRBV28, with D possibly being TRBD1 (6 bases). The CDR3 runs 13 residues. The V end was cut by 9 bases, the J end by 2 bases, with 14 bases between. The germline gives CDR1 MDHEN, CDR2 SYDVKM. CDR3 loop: CARAGDTPYEQYV. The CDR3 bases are TGTGCCAGGGCCGGGGACACTCCCTACGAGCAGTACGTC.

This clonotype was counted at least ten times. The CDR3 loop is CASSPPGRVEKLFF. CDR3 DNA sequence: TGTGCCAGCAGCCCCCCGGGACGGGTTGAAAAACTGTTTTTT. The chain recombines TRBV7-2 with TRBJ1-4; possibly TRBD1 for D (5 bases). The V end was cut by 5 bases, the J end by 7 bases, with 14 bases between. The CDR3 runs to 14 residues. Germline V lookup: CDR1 SGHTA, CDR2 FQGNSA.

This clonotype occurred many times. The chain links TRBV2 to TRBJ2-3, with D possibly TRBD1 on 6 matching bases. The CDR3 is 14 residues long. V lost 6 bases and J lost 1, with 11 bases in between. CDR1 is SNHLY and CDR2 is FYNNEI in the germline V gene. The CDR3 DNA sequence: TGTGCCAGCAGCCGGGACAAGCGCACAGATACGCAGTATTTT. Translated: CASSRDKRTDTQYF. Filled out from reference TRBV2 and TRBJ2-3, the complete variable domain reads EPEVTQTPSHQVTQMGQEVILRCVPISNHLYFYWYRQILGQKVEFLVSFYNNEISEKSEIFDDQFSVERPDGSNFTLKIRSTKLEDSAMYFCASSRDKRTDTQYFGPGTRLTVL.

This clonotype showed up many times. The CDR3 nucleotides read TGTGCCAGCAGTCAAACCCGACAGGGGCGAATGAACACTGAAGCTTTCTTT. It encodes CASSQTRQGRMNTEAFF. The chain uses TRBV6-8 and TRBJ1-1; 8 nucleotides match TRBD1. CDR1 is MNHGY, CDR2 SAAAGT, per germline. There are 17 residues in the CDR3. V was pared by 5 bases and J by 0 bases, with 11 bases of the junction left unmatched.

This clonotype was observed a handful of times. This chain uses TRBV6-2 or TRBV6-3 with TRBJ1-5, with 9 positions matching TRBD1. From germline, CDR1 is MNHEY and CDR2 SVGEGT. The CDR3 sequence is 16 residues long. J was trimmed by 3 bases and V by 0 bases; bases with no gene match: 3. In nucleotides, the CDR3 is TGTGCCAGCAGTTACTCGGGGACAGGGACCAATCAGCCCCAGCATTTT. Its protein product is CASSYSGTGTNQPQHF.

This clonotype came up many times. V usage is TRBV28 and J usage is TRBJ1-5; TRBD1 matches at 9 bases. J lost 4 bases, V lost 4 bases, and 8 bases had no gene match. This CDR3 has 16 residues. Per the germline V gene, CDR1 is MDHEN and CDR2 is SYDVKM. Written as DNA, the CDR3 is TGTGCCAGCAGTTCCCATTACAGGGGGCGGAATCAGCCCCAGCATTTT. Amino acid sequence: CASSSHYRGRNQPQHF.

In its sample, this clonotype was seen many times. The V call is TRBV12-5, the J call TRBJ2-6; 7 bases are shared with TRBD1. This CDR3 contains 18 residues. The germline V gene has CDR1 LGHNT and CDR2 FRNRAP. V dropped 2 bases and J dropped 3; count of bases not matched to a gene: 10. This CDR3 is CASGLFRQGYFGANVLTF. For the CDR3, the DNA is TGTGCTAGTGGTTTGTTTAGACAGGGCTATTTTGGGGCCAACGTCCTGACTTTC.

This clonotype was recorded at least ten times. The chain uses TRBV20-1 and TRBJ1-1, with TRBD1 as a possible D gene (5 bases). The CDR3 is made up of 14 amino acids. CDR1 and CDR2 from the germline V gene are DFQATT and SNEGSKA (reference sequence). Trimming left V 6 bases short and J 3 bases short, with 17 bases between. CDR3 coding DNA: TGCAGTGCCCAGACCGGGGGAGGGGACACTGAAGCTTTCTTT. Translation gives CSAQTGGGDTEAFF.

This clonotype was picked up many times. CDR3 DNA sequence: TGTGCCAGCAGCTCGCATCCCCCTCGACAGGTCTACGAGCAGTACGTC. Its translation: CASSSHPPRQVYEQYV. The chain carries TRBV7-3 and TRBJ2-7; possibly TRBD1 for D (6 bases). Trimming shortened V by 4 bases and J by 3 bases, and 19 bases separated the two germline ends. The germline CDR1 and CDR2 sequences are SGHTA and FQGTGA. The CDR3 has 16 amino acids.

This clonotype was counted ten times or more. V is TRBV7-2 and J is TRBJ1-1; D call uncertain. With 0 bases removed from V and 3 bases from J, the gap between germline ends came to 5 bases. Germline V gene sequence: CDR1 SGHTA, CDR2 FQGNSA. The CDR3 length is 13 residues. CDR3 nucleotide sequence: TGTGCCAGCAGCTTAGCCTCTTACACTGAAGCTTTCTTT. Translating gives CASSLASYTEAFF.